This T cell receptor (beta chain) derives from a study of tumor and adjacent non-tumor tissue in lung cancer. The study's findings and limits: Top 100 clones took a larger repertoire share in normal lung.

Comments on this clonotype: Its target is not known.

TCRbeta libraries were built with three rounds of nested PCR, modified from ARM-PCR. TCRdb redid the calling of the multiplex PCR reads with MiXCR, one entry per CDR3 protein. Among about 200,000 distinct CDR3 sequences listed, 71% were seen once. No cell sorting was done before RNA was extracted from the tissue. The source of this sequence is a man aged 55 to 70 with non-small cell lung cancer. Sequenced material: lung tumor tissue.

The CDR3 DNA sequence: TGCAGTGCTAAAGGGCAGATCAAAAACATTCAGTACTTC. Protein: CSAKGQIKNIQYF. The rearrangement joins TRBV20-1 to TRBJ2-4; no firm D call. The CDR3 contains 13 residues. The ends were cut back, 4 bases at V and 3 bases at J, with 10 bases in the middle. The germline V gene has CDR1 DFQATT and CDR2 SNEGSKA (reference sequence).